The text below deals with one T cell receptor (delta chain). One base separates it from a far larger clone, so it is likely a read error. These data come from a study of gamma-delta T cells after stem cell transplantation. This CDR3 is 15 amino acids long. Germline CDR1 and CDR2: GEAIGNYY and EKD. TCRdb reprocessed the RT-PCR reads using CATT. The table shows around 2,500 delta-chain clones, with roughly 47% occurring only once. The sample taken for sequencing was gamma-delta T cells. The chain joins TRDV2 to TRDJ1; TRDD3 might be the D (6 bases). This clonotype was obtained from a human donor. It is not recorded whose cells these are; they may come from a transplant donor. CDR3 in amino acids: CARDTVGAYTDKLIF. The DNA for the CDR3 is TGTGCCCGTGACACCGTGGGGGCCTACACCGATAAACTCATCTTT.